Listed here are 18 T cell receptor beta chains from one sample, sequenced in a study of cytomegalovirus exposure and HLA in healthy donors. This PCR relied on a set of 60 Vbeta primers and 13 Jbeta primers. Clones were sequenced by immunoSEQ multiplex PCR, and TCRdb holds only the in-frame ones, with some missing. The data contain about 120,000 clones, 75% to 85% of them seen just once; the ten biggest clones take up around 11%. Sequencing input: PBMCs. Source of these receptors: a male donor in good health and CMV-seropositive.

V is TRBV6-4 and J is TRBJ2-3; tentatively, D is TRBD1 (6 bases). Germline CDR1 is MRHNA and CDR2 is SNTAGT. The CDR3 is 15 amino acids. V was cut by 4 bases and J by 0 bases, with 11 bases left in between. The CDR3: CASSATGSSTDTQYF. The DNA for the CDR3 is TGTGCCAGCAGTGCCACAGGGTCTAGCACAGATACGCAGTATTTT.

V usage is TRBV14 and J usage is TRBJ2-5; 10 bases agree with TRBD1. The CDR3 has 15 amino acids. V shed 8 bases and J 5 bases; nucleotides not matched to a gene: 11. Germline CDR1 and CDR2: SGHDN and FVKESK. This CDR3 reads CASGTGTGEVETQYF. In nucleotides, the CDR3 is TGTGCCAGCGGGACCGGGACAGGGGAAGTGGAGACCCAGTACTTC. The entire variable domain, with the rest obtained from reference TRBV14 and TRBJ2-5, is as follows: EAGVTQFPSHSVIEKGQTVTLRCDPISGHDNLYWYRRVMGKEIKFLLHFVKESKQDESGMPNNRFLAERTGGTYSTLKVQPAELEDSGVYFCASGTGTGEVETQYFGPGTRLLVL.

The V call is TRBV9, the J call TRBJ2-5; TRBD1 matches 7 bases. CDR3 length: 15 residues. Germline-derived CDR1 and CDR2 are SGDLS and YYNGEE. Losses at the gene ends were 4 bases for V and 3 bases for J; bases not matched to a gene: 9. The CDR3 here is CASSRSGTVKETQYF. DNA of the CDR3: TGTGCCAGCAGCCGATCCGGGACAGTCAAAGAGACCCAGTACTTC. Using reference TRBV9 and TRBJ2-5 for the parts outside the CDR3, the full variable domain is DSGVTQTPKHLITATGQRVTLRCSPRSGDLSVYWYQQSLDQGLQFLIQYYNGEERAKGNILERFSAQQFPDLHSELNLSSLELGDSALYFCASSRSGTVKETQYFGPGTRLLVL.

This rearrangement joins TRBV14 to TRBJ2-7, with no clear D. CDR3 length: 14 residues. Germline V gene lookup returns CDR1 SGHDN and CDR2 FVKESK. With 0 bases removed from V and 0 bases from J, the gap between germline ends came to 6 bases. CDR3 region: CASSQDLGSYEQYF. In nucleotides, the CDR3 is TGTGCCAGCAGCCAAGATCTCGGCTCCTACGAGCAGTACTTC.

CDR3 sequence: CASSQDLIVVRELFF. CDR3 sequence (DNA): TGCGCCAGCAGCCAAGATCTCATAGTGGTACGGGAGCTGTTTTTT. This chain links TRBV4-3 with TRBJ2-2; D uncertain. Trimming left V 0 bases short and J 9 bases short, with 14 bases between. CDR3 size: 15 residues. Per the germline V gene, CDR1 is LGHNA and CDR2 is YSLEER.

The rearrangement joins TRBV6-5 to TRBJ2-3; 10 positions match TRBD2. Germline V gene data show CDR1 as MNHEY and CDR2 as SVGAGI. The CDR3 totals 16 residues. V shed 0 bases, J shed 6 bases, and the junction held 6 bases outside the gene matches. The CDR3: CASSYSRAAGGDTQYF. The CDR3 DNA reads as TGTGCCAGCAGTTACTCGAGGGCAGCGGGAGGGGATACGCAGTATTTT.

The chain couples TRBV19 to TRBJ1-1, with a tentative D call TRBD1 (6 bases). In germline, CDR1 is LNHDA, CDR2 SQIVND (reference sequence). The CDR3 has 14 residues. V gave up 6 bases and J gave up 0 bases, with 11 bases separating them. The CDR3 is CASRGHLLNTEAFF. The DNA for the CDR3 is TGTGCCAGTAGGGGACATCTTTTGAACACTGAAGCTTTCTTT.

The rearrangement joins TRBV6-5 to TRBJ2-1; TRBD2 aligns across 7 bases. The germline CDR1 and CDR2 sequences are MNHEY and SVGAGI. V shed 10 bases and J 2 bases; nucleotides not matched to a gene: 11. The CDR3 contains 15 residues. The CDR3 spells CATLGHAGAYNEQFF. CDR3 bases: TGTGCCACCCTGGGGCACGCGGGAGCCTACAATGAGCAGTTCTTC.

This chain joins TRBV5-8 and TRBJ1-5; D not certain. The CDR3 is 15 amino acids. CDR1 SGHTS and CDR2 YDEGEE come from the germline V gene. Trimming shortened V by 1 base and J by 5 bases, and 13 bases separated the two germline ends. Written as DNA, the CDR3 is TGTGCCAGCAGCTTGAGGCCACGGGAGTATCAGCCCCAGCATTTT. This gives the protein CASSLRPREYQPQHF.

The CDR3 nucleotides are TGTGCCAGCAGCGAGACTAGCGGGAGGGTAGGTGAGCAGTTCTTC. It codes for CASSETSGRVGEQFF. The chain carries TRBV9 and TRBJ2-1, with TRBD2 matching 14 bases. Losses at the gene ends were 3 bases for V and 9 bases for J; bases not matched to a gene: 5. The germline V gene has CDR1 SGDLS and CDR2 YYNGEE. The CDR3 runs to 15 residues.

This chain connects TRBV5-6 to TRBJ2-7; 7 nucleotides match TRBD1. The germline V gene encodes CDR1 SGHDT and CDR2 YYEEEE. After removal of 2 bases from V and 2 bases from J, the junction contained 1 base not matched to a gene. There are 13 residues in the CDR3. CDR3 DNA sequence: TGTGCCAGCAGCTTCCAGGGGGCCTACGAGCAGTACTTC. Its translation: CASSFQGAYEQYF.

This chain connects TRBV7-3 to TRBJ1-5; 9 bases align to TRBD1. V lost 5 bases, J lost 2 bases, and 19 bases stayed unmatched. The CDR3 has 20 amino acids. CDR1 and CDR2 from the germline V gene are SGHTA and FQGTGA. This CDR3 reads CASSHQGRTGGDGGNQPQHF. The CDR3 DNA sequence: TGTGCCAGCAGCCACCAGGGGCGAACAGGGGGCGATGGTGGCAATCAGCCCCAGCATTTT. Full variable domain (missing parts from reference TRBV7-3 and TRBJ1-5): GAGVSQTPSNKVTEKGKYVELRCDPISGHTALYWYRQSLGQGPEFLIYFQGTGAADDSGLPNDRFFAVRPEGSVSTLKIQRTERGDSAVYLCASSHQGRTGGDGGNQPQHFGDGTRLSIL.

The chain carries TRBV19 and TRBJ1-5; TRBD1 might be the D (5 bases). The germline V gene encodes CDR1 LNHDA and CDR2 SQIVND (reference sequence). CDR3 size: 15 residues. V dropped 3 bases and J dropped 2 bases, with 11 bases sitting between them. The CDR3 reads CASSIGGWRNQPQHF. CDR3 in DNA: TGTGCCAGTAGTATCGGGGGTTGGCGCAATCAGCCCCAGCATTTT.

This chain links TRBV9 with TRBJ2-2; 7 nucleotides match TRBD2. The CDR3 is 15 amino acids. V was pared by 4 bases and J by 1 base, with 4 bases of the junction left unmatched. The V gene's germline CDR1 is SGDLS and CDR2 YYNGEE. The CDR3 DNA reads TGTGCCAGCAGCCGCAGCGGGATGAACACCGGGGAGCTGTTTTTT. Translating it yields CASSRSGMNTGELFF.

V is TRBV28 and J is TRBJ2-5; 12 bases agree with TRBD2. Matching the DNA end better, TRBJ2-7 makes the J call doubtful. CDR3 size: 18 residues. The V gene's germline CDR1 is MDHEN and CDR2 SYDVKM. DNA of the CDR3: TGTGCCAGCAGTTGGTCGACTAGCGGGAGCCTAGAAGAGGACGAGCAGTACTTC. Translating it yields CASSWSTSGSLEEDEQYF.

This clone was seen repeatedly, ten times or more. The genes are TRBV7-9 and TRBJ1-5; D is possibly TRBD1 (5 bases). V lost 1 base and J lost 9, with 7 bases in between. The length of the CDR3 is 12 residues. CDR1 is SEHNR and CDR2 is FQNEAQ in the germline V gene (reference sequence). The DNA of the CDR3 is TGTGCCAGCAGCTTAGATAGGGGGCCCCAGCATTTT. Its translation is CASSLDRGPQHF.

V and J are TRBV2 and TRBJ2-4; D gene unclear. There are 15 residues in the CDR3. V shed 0 bases and J shed 0 bases, with 6 bases lying between them. CDR1 is SNHLY and CDR2 is FYNNEI in the germline V gene. The CDR3 here is CASSEATVAKNIQYF. The DNA for the CDR3 is TGTGCCAGCAGTGAAGCCACTGTAGCCAAAAACATTCAGTACTTC.

This clone has more than one count but fewer than ten. This chain links TRBV30 with TRBJ1-5; a weak D match, TRBD1 (5 bases). Germline V gene data show CDR1 as GTSNPN and CDR2 as SVGIG (reference sequence). Trimming cost V 3 bases and J 7 bases, with 13 bases left between them. The CDR3 contains 13 residues. Here the CDR3 DNA reads TGTGCCTGGAGCCTAGGGGTCGAGCAGCCCCAGCATTTT. Translating it yields CAWSLGVEQPQHF. The whole variable domain, filled in from reference TRBV30 and TRBJ1-5, reads SQTIHQWPATLVQPVGSPLSLECTVEGTSNPNLYWYRQAAGRGLQLLFYSVGIGQISSEVPQNLSASRPQDRQFILSSKKLLLSDSGFYLCAWSLGVEQPQHFGDGTRLSIL.